This T cell receptor beta chain originates from a study of B cell selection in AIRE deficiency. General study points: Healthy donors alone shared around 33% of about 3,600 Treg sequences; patients alone less than 10%.

In germline, CDR1 is SGHDT, CDR2 YYEEEE. CDR3 length: 17 residues. Trimming cost V 4 bases and J 7 bases; bases outside gene matches: 14. TCRdb keeps only in-frame clones here, not all; method: immunoSEQ multiplex PCR. The repertoire holds around 26,000 clones, 92% seen once, with around 1.1% in the top ten. This clone was counted between two and nine times. What it binds is unknown. Regulatory T cells were sorted as CD4+CD25hiCD127low/negative. Sequenced: CD4+CD25+ Tregs sorted from PBMCs. The receptor's source is a human donor in good health. The gene calls are TRBV5-6 and TRBJ1-2; TRBD1 matches 12 bases. The CDR3 DNA reads as TGTGCCAGCAGCCTGCCGGGACAGGGGGCGGTCTGGGGTGGCTACACCTTC. As protein: CASSLPGQGAVWGGYTF.